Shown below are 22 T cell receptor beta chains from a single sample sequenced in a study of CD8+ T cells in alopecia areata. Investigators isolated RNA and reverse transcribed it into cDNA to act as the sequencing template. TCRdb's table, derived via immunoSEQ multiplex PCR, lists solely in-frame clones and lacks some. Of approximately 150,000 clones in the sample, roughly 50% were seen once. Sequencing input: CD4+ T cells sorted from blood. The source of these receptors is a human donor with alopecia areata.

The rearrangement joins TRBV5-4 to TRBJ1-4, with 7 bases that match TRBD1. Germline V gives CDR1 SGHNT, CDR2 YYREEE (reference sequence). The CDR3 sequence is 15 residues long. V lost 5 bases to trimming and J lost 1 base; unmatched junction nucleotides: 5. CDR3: CASSSNRGTNEKLFF. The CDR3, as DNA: TGTGCCAGCAGTTCCAACAGGGGAACTAATGAAAAACTGTTTTTT.

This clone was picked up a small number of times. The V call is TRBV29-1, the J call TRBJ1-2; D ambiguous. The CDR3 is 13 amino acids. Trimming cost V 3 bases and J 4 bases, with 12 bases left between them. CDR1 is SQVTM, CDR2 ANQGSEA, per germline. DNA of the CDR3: TGCAGCGTTGAGGGAGGGCAGAGCTATGGCTACACCTTC. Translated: CSVEGGQSYGYTF.

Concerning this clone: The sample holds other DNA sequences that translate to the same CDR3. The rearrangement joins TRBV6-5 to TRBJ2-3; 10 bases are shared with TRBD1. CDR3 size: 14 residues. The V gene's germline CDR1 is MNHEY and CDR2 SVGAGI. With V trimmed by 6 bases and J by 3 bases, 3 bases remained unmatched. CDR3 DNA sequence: TGTGCCAGCAGACGGACAGGGGGTACAGATACGCAGTATTTT. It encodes CASRRTGGTDTQYF.

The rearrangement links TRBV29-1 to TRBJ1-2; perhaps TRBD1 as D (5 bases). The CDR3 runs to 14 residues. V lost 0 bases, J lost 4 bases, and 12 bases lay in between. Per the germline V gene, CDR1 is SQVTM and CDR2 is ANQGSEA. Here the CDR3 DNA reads TGCAGCGTTGAAGATGGGACCAACCTCTATGGCTACACCTTC. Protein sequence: CSVEDGTNLYGYTF. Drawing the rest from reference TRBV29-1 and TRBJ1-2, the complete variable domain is SAVISQKPSRDICQRGTSLTIQCQVDSQVTMMFWYRQQPGQSLTLIATANQGSEATYESGFVIDKFPISRPNLTFSTLTVSNMSPEDSSIYLCSVEDGTNLYGYTFGSGTRLTVV.

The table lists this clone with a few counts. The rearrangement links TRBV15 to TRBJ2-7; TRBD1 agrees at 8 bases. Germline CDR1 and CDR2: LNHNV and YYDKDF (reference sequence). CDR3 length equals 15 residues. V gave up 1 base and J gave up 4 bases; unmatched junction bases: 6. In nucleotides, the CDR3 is TGTGCCACCAGCAGAGTAGGCAGGGGGCTTTACGAGCAGTACTTC. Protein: CATSRVGRGLYEQYF.

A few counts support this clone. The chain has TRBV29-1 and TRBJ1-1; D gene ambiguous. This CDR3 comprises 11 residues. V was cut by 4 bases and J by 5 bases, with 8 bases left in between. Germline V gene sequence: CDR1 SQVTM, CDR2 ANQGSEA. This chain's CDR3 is CSVVFTTEAFF. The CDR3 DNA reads TGCAGCGTTGTTTTCACGACTGAAGCTTTCTTT.

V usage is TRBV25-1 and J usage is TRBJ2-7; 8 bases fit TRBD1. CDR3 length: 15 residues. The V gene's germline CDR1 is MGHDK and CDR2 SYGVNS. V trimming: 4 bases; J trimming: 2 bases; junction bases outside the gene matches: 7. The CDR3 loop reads CASSGQTGVAYEQYF. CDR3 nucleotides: TGTGCCAGCAGTGGCCAGACAGGGGTTGCCTACGAGCAGTACTTC.

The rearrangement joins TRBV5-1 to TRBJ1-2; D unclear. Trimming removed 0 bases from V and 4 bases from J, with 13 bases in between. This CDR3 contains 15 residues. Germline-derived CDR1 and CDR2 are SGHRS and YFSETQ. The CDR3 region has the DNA TGCGCCAGCAGCTTGGAAGGGTCCTCAATCTATGGCTACACCTTC. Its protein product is CASSLEGSSIYGYTF. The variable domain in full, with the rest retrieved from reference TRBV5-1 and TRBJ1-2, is KAGVTQTPRYLIKTRGQQVTLSCSPISGHRSVSWYQQTPGQGLQFLFEYFSETQRNKGNFPGRFSGRQFSNSRSEMNVSTLELGDSALYLCASSLEGSSIYGYTFGSGTRLTVV.

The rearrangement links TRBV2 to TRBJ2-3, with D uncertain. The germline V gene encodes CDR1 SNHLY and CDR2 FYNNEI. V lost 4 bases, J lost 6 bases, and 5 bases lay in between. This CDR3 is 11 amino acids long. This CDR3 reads CASSAVDTQYF. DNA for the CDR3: TGTGCCAGCAGTGCCGTGGATACGCAGTATTTT.

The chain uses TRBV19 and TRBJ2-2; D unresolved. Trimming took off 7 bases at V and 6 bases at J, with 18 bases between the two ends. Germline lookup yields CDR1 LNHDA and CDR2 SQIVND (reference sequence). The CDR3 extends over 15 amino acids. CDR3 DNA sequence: TGTGCCAGTAAACAAGGTTTACATAGGGCCGGGGAGCTGTTTTTT. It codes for CASKQGLHRAGELFF. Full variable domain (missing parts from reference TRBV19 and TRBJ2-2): DGGITQSPKYLFRKEGQNVTLSCEQNLNHDAMYWYRQDPGQGLRLIYYSQIVNDFQKGDIAEGYSVSREKKESFPLTVTSAQKNPTAFYLCASKQGLHRAGELFFGEGSRLTVL.

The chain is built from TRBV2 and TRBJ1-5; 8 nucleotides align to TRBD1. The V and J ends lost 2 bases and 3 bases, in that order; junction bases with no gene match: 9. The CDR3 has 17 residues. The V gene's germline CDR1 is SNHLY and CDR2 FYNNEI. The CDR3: CASSEILTGEDNQPQHF. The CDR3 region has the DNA TGTGCCAGCAGTGAAATCCTGACAGGGGAGGACAATCAGCCCCAGCATTTT.

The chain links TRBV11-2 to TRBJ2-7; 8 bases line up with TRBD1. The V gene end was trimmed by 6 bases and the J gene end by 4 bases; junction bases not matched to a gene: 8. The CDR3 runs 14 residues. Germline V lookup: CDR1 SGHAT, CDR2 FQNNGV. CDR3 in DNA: TGTGCCAGCAGTCGACCAGGGGGCGCGTACGAGCAGTACTTC. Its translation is CASSRPGGAYEQYF.

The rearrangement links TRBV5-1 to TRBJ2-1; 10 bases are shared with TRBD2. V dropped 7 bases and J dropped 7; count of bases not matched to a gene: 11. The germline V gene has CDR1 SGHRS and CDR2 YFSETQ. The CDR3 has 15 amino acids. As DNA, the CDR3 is TGCGCCAGCGGCGACCCTAGCGGGAGACTTAATGAGCAGTTCTTC. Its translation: CASGDPSGRLNEQFF. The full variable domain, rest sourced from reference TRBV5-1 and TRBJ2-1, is KAGVTQTPRYLIKTRGQQVTLSCSPISGHRSVSWYQQTPGQGLQFLFEYFSETQRNKGNFPGRFSGRQFSNSRSEMNVSTLELGDSALYLCASGDPSGRLNEQFFGPGTRLTVL.

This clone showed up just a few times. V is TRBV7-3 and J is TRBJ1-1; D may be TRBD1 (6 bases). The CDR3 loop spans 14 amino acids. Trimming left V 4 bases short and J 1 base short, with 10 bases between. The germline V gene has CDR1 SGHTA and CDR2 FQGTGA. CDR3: CASSSTTGNTEAFF. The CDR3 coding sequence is TGTGCCAGCAGCTCAACGACAGGGAACACTGAAGCTTTCTTT.

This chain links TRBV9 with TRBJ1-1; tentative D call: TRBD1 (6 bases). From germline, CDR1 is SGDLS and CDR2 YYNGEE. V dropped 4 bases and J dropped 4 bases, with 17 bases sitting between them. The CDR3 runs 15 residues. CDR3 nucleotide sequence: TGTGCCAGCAGCCCTTGGGGGGGCCGAGGCACTGAAGCTTTCTTT. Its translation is CASSPWGGRGTEAFF.

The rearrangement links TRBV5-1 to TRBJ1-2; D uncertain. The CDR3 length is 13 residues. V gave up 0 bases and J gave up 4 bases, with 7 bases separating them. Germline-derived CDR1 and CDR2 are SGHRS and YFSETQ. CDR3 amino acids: CASSLETAYGYTF. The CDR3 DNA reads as TGCGCCAGCAGCTTGGAAACAGCCTATGGCTACACCTTC.

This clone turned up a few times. CDR3 protein: CASLRREGHGEQFF. CDR3 nucleotides: TGTGCCAGCCTACGGCGGGAGGGCCATGGTGAGCAGTTCTTC. The chain joins TRBV7-9 to TRBJ2-1; 9 bases are shared with TRBD2. Losses at the gene ends were 8 bases for V and 9 bases for J; bases not matched to a gene: 11. The length of the CDR3 is 14 residues. Germline CDR1 reads SEHNR; CDR2 reads FQNEAQ (reference sequence).

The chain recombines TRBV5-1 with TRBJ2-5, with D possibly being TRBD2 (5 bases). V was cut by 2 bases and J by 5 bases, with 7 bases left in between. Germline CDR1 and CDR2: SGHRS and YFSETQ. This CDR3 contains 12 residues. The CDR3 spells CASSFGGETQYF. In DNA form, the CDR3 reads TGCGCCAGCAGCTTTGGCGGGGAGACCCAGTACTTC.

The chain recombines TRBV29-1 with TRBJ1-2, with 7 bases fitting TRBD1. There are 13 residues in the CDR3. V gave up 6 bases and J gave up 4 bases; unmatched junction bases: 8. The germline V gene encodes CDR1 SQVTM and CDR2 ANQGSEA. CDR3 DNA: TGCAGCGTCCCACGGGAGGGGGCCTATGGCTACACCTTC. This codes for CSVPREGAYGYTF.

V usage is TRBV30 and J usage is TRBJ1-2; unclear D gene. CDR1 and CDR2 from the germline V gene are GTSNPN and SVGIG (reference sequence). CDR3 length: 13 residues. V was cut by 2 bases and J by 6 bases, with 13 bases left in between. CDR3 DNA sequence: TGTGCCTGGAGTCGCAGCGGTAGTAATGGCTACACCTTC. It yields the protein CAWSRSGSNGYTF.

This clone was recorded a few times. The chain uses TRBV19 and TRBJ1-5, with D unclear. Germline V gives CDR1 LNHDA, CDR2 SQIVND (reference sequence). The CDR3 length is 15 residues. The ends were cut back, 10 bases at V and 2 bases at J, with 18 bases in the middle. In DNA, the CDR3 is TGTGCCACTACATCCGGGCCCCGGGGCAATCAGCCCCAGCATTTT. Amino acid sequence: CATTSGPRGNQPQHF.

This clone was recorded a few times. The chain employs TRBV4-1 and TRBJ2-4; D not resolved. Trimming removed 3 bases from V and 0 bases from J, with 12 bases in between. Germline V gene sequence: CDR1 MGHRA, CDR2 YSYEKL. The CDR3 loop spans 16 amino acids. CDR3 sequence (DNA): TGCGCCAGCAGCCATCATACGGGTGGAGCCAAAAACATTCAGTACTTC. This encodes CASSHHTGGAKNIQYF.